The present TCR beta chain was sequenced within a study of low-dose radiotherapy and immunotherapy resistance in tumors. Overall study: Every six weeks patients received intravenous ipilimumab 1 mg/kg, and every two weeks they received intravenous nivolumab 240 mg. The 200 mg/m2 dose of intravenous cyclophosphamide was given every two weeks, one day before radiation and immunotherapy.

TRAV- and TRBV-specific primers were used for first-strand cDNA, which covered alpha and beta chains. TCRs underwent 15 to 25 PCR cycles of amplification with a constant-region primer and V-primer adapter. TCRdb analysed the reads with MiXCR anew, one entry per CDR3 protein. Of tens of thousands of distinct CDR3 sequences in the sample, more than 8% were seen once. Time point reported: before trial treatment. It was nivolumab, ipilimumab, aspirin, low-dose cyclophosphamide and low-dose radiotherapy that donors received. Each patient who was eligible had an advanced solid tumor with no tumor-infiltrating lymphocytes. This clonotype was recorded at least ten times. CDR3 length: 13 residues. Germline CDR1 reads SGHTA; CDR2 reads FQGNSA. Trimming pared 1 base from V and 2 bases from J, leaving 3 bases between.

The chain joins TRBV7-2 to TRBJ1-3; D unclear. Sequenced material: PBMCs, taken before treatment. The source is a male donor with prostate cancer. The chain's CDR3 is CASSLGPGNTIYF. DNA for the CDR3: TGTGCCAGCAGCTTAGGACCTGGAAACACCATATATTTT. Full variable domain (remainder filled in from reference TRBV7-2 and TRBJ1-3): GAGVSQSPSNKVTEKGKDVELRCDPISGHTALYWYRQSLGQGLEFLIYFQGNSAPDKSGLPSDRFSAERTGGSVSTLTIQRTQQEDSAVYLCASSLGPGNTIYFGEGSWLTVV.